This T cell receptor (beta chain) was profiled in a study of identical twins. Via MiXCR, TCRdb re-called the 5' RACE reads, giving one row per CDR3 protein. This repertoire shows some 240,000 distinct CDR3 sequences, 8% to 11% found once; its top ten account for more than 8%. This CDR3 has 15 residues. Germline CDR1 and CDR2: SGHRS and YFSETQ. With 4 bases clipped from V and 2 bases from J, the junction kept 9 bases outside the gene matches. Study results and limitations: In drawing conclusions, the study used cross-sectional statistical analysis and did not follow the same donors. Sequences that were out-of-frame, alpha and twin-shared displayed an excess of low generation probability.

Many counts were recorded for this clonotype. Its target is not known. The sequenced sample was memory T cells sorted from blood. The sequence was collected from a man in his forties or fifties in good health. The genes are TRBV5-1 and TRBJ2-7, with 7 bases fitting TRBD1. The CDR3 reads CASSADRPSAYEQYF. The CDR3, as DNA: TGCGCCAGCAGCGCGGACAGGCCCTCGGCCTACGAGCAGTACTTC.